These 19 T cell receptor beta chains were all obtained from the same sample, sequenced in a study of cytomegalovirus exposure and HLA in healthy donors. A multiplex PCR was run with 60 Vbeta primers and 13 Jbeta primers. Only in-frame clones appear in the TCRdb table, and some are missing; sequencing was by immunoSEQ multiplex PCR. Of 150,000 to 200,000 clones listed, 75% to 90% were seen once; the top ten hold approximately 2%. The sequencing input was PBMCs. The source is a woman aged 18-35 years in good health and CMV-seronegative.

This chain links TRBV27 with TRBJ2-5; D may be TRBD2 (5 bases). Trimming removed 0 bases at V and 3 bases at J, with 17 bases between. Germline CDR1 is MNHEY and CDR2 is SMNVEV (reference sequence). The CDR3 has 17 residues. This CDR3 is CASSLSPYGVVEETQYF. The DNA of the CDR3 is TGTGCCAGCAGTTTATCTCCGTACGGGGTCGTAGAAGAGACCCAGTACTTC.

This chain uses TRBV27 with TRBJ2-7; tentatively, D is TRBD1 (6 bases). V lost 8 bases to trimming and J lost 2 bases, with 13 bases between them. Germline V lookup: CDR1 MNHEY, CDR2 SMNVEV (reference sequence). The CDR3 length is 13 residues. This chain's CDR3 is CASGWGHAYEQYF. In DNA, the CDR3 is TGTGCCAGCGGTTGGGGACACGCCTACGAGCAGTACTTC.

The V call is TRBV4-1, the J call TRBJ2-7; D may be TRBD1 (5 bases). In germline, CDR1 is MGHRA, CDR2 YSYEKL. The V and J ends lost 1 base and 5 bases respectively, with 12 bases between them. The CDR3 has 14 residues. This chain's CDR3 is CASSQAQGSHEQYF. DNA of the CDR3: TGCGCCAGCAGCCAAGCGCAGGGTTCTCACGAGCAGTACTTC.

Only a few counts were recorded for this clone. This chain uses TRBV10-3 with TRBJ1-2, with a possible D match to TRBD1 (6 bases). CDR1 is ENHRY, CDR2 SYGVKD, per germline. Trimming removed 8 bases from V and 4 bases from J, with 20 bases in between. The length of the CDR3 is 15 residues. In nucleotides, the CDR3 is TGTGCCATCCAGTATGATGGGGGGGGCGCCTATGGCTACACCTTC. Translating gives CAIQYDGGGAYGYTF.

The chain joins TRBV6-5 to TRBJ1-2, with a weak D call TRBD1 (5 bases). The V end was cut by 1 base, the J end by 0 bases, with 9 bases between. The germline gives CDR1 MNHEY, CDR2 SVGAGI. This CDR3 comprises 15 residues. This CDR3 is CASSYFAGSNYGYTF. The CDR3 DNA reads TGTGCCAGCAGTTACTTCGCAGGGTCTAACTATGGCTACACCTTC.

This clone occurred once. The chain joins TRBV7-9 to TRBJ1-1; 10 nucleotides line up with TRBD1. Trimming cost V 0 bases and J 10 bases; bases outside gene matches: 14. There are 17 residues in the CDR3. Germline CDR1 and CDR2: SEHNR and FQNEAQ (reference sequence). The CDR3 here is CASSLANLRDRGRIAFF. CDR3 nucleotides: TGTGCCAGCAGCTTAGCCAACCTTCGTGACAGGGGGCGGATAGCTTTCTTT.

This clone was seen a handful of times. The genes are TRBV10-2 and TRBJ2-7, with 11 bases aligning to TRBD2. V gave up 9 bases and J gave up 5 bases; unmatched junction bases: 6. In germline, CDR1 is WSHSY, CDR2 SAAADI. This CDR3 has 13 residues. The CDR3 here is CASRLAGRDEQYF. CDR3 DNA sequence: TGCGCCAGTCGACTAGCGGGGCGAGACGAGCAGTACTTC.

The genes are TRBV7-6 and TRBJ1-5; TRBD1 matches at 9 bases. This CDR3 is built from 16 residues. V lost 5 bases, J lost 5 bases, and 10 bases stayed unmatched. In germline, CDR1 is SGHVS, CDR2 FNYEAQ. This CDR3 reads CASSKEPGQGHQPQHF. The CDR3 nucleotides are TGTGCCAGCAGCAAAGAACCGGGACAGGGTCATCAGCCCCAGCATTTT.

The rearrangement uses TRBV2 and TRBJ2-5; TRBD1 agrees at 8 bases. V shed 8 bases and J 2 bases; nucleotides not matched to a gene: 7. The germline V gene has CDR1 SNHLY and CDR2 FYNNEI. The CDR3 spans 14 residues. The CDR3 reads CASQLWTGQETQYF. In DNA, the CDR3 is TGTGCCAGCCAGCTCTGGACAGGGCAAGAGACCCAGTACTTC. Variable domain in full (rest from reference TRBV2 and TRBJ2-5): EPEVTQTPSHQVTQMGQEVILRCVPISNHLYFYWYRQILGQKVEFLVSFYNNEISEKSEIFDDQFSVERPDGSNFTLKIRSTKLEDSAMYFCASQLWTGQETQYFGPGTRLLVL.

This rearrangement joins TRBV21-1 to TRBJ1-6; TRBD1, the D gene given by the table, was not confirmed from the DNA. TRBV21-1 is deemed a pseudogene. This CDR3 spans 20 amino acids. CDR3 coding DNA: TGTGCCAGCAGCCCAAAGTGGTTGCCCGCACAGGGAGTAAAAAATTCACCCCTCCACTTT. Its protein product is CASSPKWLPAQGVKNSPLHF.

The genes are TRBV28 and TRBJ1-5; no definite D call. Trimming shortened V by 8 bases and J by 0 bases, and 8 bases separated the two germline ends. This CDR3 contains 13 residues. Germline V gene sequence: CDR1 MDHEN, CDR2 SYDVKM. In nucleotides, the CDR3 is TGTGCCAGCGTCGGTTATAGCAATCAGCCCCAGCATTTT. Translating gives CASVGYSNQPQHF.

This CDR3 reads CASSSGTGDYGYTF. CDR3 in DNA: TGTGCCAGCAGTTCCGGGACAGGGGACTATGGCTACACCTTC. The J gene is TRBJ1-2, the V gene TRBV27, with 10 bases lining up with TRBD1. V was pared by 4 bases and J by 3 bases, with 2 bases of the junction left unmatched. Germline V gives CDR1 MNHEY, CDR2 SMNVEV (reference sequence). CDR3 length: 14 residues.

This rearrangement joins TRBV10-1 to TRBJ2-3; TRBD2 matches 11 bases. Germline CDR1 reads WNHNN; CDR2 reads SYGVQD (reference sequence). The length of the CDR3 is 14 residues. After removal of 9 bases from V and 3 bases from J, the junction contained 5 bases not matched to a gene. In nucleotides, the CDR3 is TGCGCCAGTCCTAGCGGGGGGATAACAGATACGCAGTATTTT. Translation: CASPSGGITDTQYF.

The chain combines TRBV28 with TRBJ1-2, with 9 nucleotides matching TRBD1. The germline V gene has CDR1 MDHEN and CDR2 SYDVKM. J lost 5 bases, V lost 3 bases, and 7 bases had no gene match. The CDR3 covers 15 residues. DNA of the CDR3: TGTGCCAGCAGTTTCGGACAGGGGCAAGGGTATGGCTACACCTTC. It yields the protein CASSFGQGQGYGYTF.

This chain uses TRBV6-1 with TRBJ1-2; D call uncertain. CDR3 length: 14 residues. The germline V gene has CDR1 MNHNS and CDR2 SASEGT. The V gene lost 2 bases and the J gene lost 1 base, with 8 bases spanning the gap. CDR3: CASSETAVNYGYTF. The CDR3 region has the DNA TGTGCCAGCAGTGAAACGGCGGTTAACTATGGCTACACCTTC.

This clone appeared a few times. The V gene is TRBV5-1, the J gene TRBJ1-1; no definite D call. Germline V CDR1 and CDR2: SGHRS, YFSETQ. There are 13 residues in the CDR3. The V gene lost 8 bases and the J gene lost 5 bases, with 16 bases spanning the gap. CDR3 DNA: TGCGCCAGTAGGCGGGAGACGGAAACTGAAGCTTTCTTT. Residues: CASRRETETEAFF.

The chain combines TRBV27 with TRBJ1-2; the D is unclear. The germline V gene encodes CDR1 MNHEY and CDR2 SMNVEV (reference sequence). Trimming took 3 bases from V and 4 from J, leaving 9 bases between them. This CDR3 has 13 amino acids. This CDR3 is CASSFGNFYGYTF. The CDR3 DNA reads TGTGCCAGCAGTTTCGGGAATTTCTATGGCTACACCTTC.

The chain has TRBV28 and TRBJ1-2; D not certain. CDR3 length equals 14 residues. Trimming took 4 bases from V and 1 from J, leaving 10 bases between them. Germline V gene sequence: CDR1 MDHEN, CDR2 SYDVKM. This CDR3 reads CASSSTQFNYGYTF. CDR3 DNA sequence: TGTGCCAGCAGTTCGACACAATTTAACTATGGCTACACCTTC.

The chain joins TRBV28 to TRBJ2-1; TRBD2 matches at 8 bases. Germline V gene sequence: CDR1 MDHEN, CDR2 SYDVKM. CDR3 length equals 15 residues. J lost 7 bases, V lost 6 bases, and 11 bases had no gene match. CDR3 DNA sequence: TGTGCCAGCAGCTTTGCTTCTAGCGGGTTTAATGAGCAGTTCTTC. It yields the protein CASSFASSGFNEQFF.